The rows below give T cell receptor beta chains drawn from one sample of a study of monozygotic twins with inflammatory bowel disease. TCRdb reprocessed the 5' RACE reads, keeping one entry per CDR3 protein, no DNA. This sample's clone table lists approximately 340,000 distinct CDR3 sequences. Input material: blood. These receptors all stem from a human donor with ulcerative colitis or Crohn's disease, or a healthy co-twin of an affected twin (not recorded which). CDR3s include the opening cysteine and the closing phenylalanine or tryptophan.

>TRBV7-2|TRBJ2-7
CASSRGGGDPSYEQYF
>TRBV27|TRBJ1-6
CASSLGQASSYNSPLHF
>TRBV7-9|TRBJ1-1
CASSLIRGEGAEAFF
>TRBV5-5|TRBJ1-6
CASSLIGTGYNSPLHF
>TRBV24-1|TRBJ1-1
CATSARTGAGTEAFF
>TRBV5-4|TRBJ2-1
CASSLAPFGGHNEQFF
>TRBV20-1|TRBJ1-1
CSASHIVRNTEAFF
>TRBV5-1|TRBJ2-5
CASRPGGDNRETQYF
>TRBV30|TRBJ2-7
CAWSTTLSLSSYEQYF
>TRBV28|TRBJ2-4
CASSWKFKNIQYF
>TRBV12-3/TRBV12-4|TRBJ1-1
CASRPQQGAAEAFF
>TRBV7-9|TRBJ1-2
CASSSDRGAYGYTF
>TRBV6-5|TRBJ2-1
CASGDRGNEQFF
>TRBV29-1|TRBJ2-1
CSVDRETSGIEGNEQFF
>TRBV28|TRBJ2-6
CASKEPSGANVLTF
>TRBV5-1|TRBJ2-2
CASNPGARTGELFF
>TRBV27|TRBJ2-2
CAGSLSIGPGELFF
>TRBV4-1|TRBJ2-1
CASSSNRVTGNNEQFF
>TRBV20-1|TRBJ2-3
CSAPSRTGNTDTQYF
>TRBV9|TRBJ2-2
CASSVGSVRTGELFF
>TRBV7-2|TRBJ1-5
CASSLGTGAGTQPQHF
>TRBV9|TRBJ2-1
CASSPGLRYGEQFF
>TRBV9|TRBJ2-7
CASSVDPGSGREQYF